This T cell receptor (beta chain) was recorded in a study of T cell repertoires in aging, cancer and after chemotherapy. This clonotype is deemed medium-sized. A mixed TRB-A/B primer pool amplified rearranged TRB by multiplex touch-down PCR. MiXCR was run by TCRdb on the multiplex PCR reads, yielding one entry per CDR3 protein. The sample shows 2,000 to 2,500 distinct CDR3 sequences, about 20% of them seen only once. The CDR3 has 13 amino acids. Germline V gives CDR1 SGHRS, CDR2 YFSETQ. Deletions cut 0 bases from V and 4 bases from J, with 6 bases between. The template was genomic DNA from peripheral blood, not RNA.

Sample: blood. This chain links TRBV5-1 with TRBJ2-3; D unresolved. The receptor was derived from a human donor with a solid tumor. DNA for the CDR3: TGCGCCAGCAGCTTGGAGGCAGCAGATACGCAGTATTTT. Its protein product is CASSLEAADTQYF.